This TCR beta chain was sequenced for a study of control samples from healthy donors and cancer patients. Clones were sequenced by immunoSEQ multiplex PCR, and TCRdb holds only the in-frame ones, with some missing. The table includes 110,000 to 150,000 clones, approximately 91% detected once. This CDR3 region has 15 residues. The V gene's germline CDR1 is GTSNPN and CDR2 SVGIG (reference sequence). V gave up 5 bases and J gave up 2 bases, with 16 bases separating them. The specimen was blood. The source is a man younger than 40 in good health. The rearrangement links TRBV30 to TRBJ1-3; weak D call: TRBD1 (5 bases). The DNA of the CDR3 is TGTGCCTGGGGGAGGGACCGAGAGACTGGAAACACCATATATTTT. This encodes CAWGRDRETGNTIYF.